This TCR beta chain appears in the sequencing data of a study of blood T cell repertoires in COVID-19. In the study overall: Researchers got acute and convalescent COVID-19 samples from the United States, Italy and Spain.

Germline CDR1 and CDR2: SGHRS and YFSETQ. Germline trimming cut 4 bases from V and 9 bases from J; bases unmatched to any gene: 2. This CDR3 has 13 amino acids. The method was immunoSEQ multiplex PCR; TCRdb's version includes in-frame clones alone and lacks a portion of them. Of roughly 410,000 clones listed, approximately 89% were seen once; the top ten hold 2% to 2.5%. The rearrangement links TRBV5-1 to TRBJ1-6, with 9 bases fitting TRBD1. Material: peripheral blood. The sequence was collected from a woman in her fifties or sixties with COVID-19, enrolled during active disease. For the CDR3, the DNA is TGCGCCAGCAGCCGACAGGGGGGTTCACCCCTCCACTTT. Protein product: CASSRQGGSPLHF.